This entry lists 8 T cell receptor beta chains sequenced from one sample in a study of cytomegalovirus exposure and HLA in healthy donors. The study ran its PCR with 60 Vbeta and 13 Jbeta primers. Here immunoSEQ multiplex PCR was the method, and the copy in TCRdb shows in-frame clones only, minus some. Of fewer than 250,000 clones in the sample, more than 75% were seen once. What was sequenced was PBMCs. Receptor source: a woman in her forties or fifties in good health and CMV-seronegative.

This clone was counted once. This chain links TRBV5-4 with TRBJ2-1; D perhaps matches TRBD1 (6 bases). Germline loops: CDR1 SGHNT, CDR2 YYREEE (reference sequence). With 1 base removed from V and 2 bases from J, the gap between germline ends came to 13 bases. The CDR3 sequence is 16 residues long. CDR3 sequence: CASSLIGGTTYNEQFF. In DNA form, the CDR3 reads TGTGCCAGCAGCTTGATTGGGGGCACGACCTACAATGAGCAGTTCTTC.

This clone appeared a single time. This chain joins TRBV5-6 and TRBJ1-1, with 8 bases fitting TRBD1. CDR1 is SGHDT and CDR2 is YYEEEE in the germline V gene. The J segment lost 11 bases and the V segment lost 0 bases, leaving 6 bases of the junction unmatched. This CDR3 is built from 13 residues. CDR3 region: CASSLGQGIRAFF. The DNA for the CDR3 is TGTGCCAGCAGCTTGGGACAGGGGATTCGCGCTTTCTTT.

This chain joins TRBV27 and TRBJ2-7, with D tentatively TRBD2 (6 bases). This CDR3 is built from 16 residues. CDR1 and CDR2 from the germline V gene are MNHEY and SMNVEV (reference sequence). The V gene lost 6 bases and the J gene lost 0 bases, with 18 bases spanning the gap. The CDR3 DNA follows: TGTGCCAGCAGCTCTCTCCCGCGGGGACTCTCCTACGAGCAGTACTTC. Encoded protein: CASSSLPRGLSYEQYF.

The V call is TRBV19, the J call TRBJ2-3; a possible D gene is TRBD2 (6 bases). Germline CDR1 is LNHDA and CDR2 is SQIVND (reference sequence). The V gene lost 6 bases and the J gene lost 1 base, with 8 bases spanning the gap. The CDR3 is made up of 13 amino acids. CDR3 nucleotides: TGTGCCAGTAGGGGCGGGGGCACAGATACGCAGTATTTT. It codes for CASRGGGTDTQYF.

This chain connects TRBV7-2 to TRBJ2-3; D gene uncertain. Between the trimmed V and J ends, which lost 3 bases and 7 bases, there was a span of 8 bases. Germline V gene sequence: CDR1 SGHTA, CDR2 FQGNSA. CDR3 length: 12 residues. The CDR3 DNA sequence: TGTGCCAGCAGCTTTCCCCAAAATACGCAGTATTTT. This gives the protein CASSFPQNTQYF.

The gene calls are TRBV7-8 and TRBJ1-5; 9 bases align to TRBD1. The germline V gene encodes CDR1 SGHVS and CDR2 FQNEAQ. This CDR3 comprises 18 residues. V shed 4 bases and J 1 base; nucleotides not matched to a gene: 11. The CDR3 reads CASSSSGTGRRSNQPQHF. In DNA form, the CDR3 reads TGTGCCAGCAGCTCCTCCGGGACAGGGAGGCGGAGCAATCAGCCCCAGCATTTT.

The table lists this clone with a count of one. The chain links TRBV7-9 to TRBJ2-1; D is unresolved. Trimming left V 6 bases short and J 2 bases short, with 14 bases between. The germline V gene has CDR1 SEHNR and CDR2 FQNEAQ (reference sequence). There are 15 residues in the CDR3. CDR3 nucleotides: TGTGCCAGCAGTCTTTCACGTAGCACCTACAATGAGCAGTTCTTC. Translating it yields CASSLSRSTYNEQFF. The entire variable domain, with the rest obtained from reference TRBV7-9 and TRBJ2-1, is as follows: DTGVSQNPRHKITKRGQNVTFRCDPISEHNRLYWYRQTLGQGPEFLTYFQNEAQLEKSRLLSDRFSAERPKGSFSTLEIQRTEQGDSAMYLCASSLSRSTYNEQFFGPGTRLTVL.

The chain joins TRBV6-6 to TRBJ1-2; 7 bases line up with TRBD1. Germline CDR1 MNHNY, CDR2 SVGAGI (reference sequence). The CDR3 loop spans 16 amino acids. V dropped 4 bases and J dropped 5; count of bases not matched to a gene: 13. Here the CDR3 DNA reads TGTGCCAGCAGTTCCCCCTTTTGGGGACAGTCTTATGGCTACACCTTC. Its translation: CASSSPFWGQSYGYTF.